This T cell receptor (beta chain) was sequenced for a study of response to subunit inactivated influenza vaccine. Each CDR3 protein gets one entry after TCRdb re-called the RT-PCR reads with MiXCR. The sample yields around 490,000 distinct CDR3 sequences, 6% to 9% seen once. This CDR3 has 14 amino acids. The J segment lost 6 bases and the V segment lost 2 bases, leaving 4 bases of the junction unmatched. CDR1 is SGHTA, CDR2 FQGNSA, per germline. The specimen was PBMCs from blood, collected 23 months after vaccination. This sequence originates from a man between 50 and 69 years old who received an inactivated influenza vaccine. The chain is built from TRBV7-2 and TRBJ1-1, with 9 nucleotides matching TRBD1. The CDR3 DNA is TGTGCCAGCAGCTTAAGGACAGGGGACCCTGAAGCTTTCTTT. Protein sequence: CASSLRTGDPEAFF. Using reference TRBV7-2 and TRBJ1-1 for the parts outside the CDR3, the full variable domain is GAGVSQSPSNKVTEKGKDVELRCDPISGHTALYWYRQSLGQGLEFLIYFQGNSAPDKSGLPSDRFSAERTGGSVSTLTIQRTQQEDSAVYLCASSLRTGDPEAFFGQGTRLTVV.